The following is a T cell receptor beta chain sequence with its context. Its antigen is unknown. For the second PCR, which ran for roughly 7 to 11 cycles, a sample-barcoded 5' primer and a J-beta primer mix were used. A single record per CDR3 protein comes from TCRdb applying MiXCR to the 5' RACE reads. The repertoire includes approximately 960,000 distinct CDR3 sequences, almost 30% of them detected once, and roughly 10% sits in the top ten. Those donating, healthy Caucasian individuals from Russia, were aged roughly 6 to 90. The CDR3 sequence is 15 residues long. V was pared by 5 bases and J by 4 bases, with 18 bases between. From germline, CDR1 is LGHDT and CDR2 YNNKEL (reference sequence). The data were obtained in a study of blood T cells in healthy people across ages. Findings and limits, study-wide: Long-lived donors carried more naive CD4+ cells and greater diversity than aged donors.

These data were also reused for a study on T cells of mothers and their children.

This TCR was recovered from a middle-aged woman in good health. V usage is TRBV3-1 and J usage is TRBJ2-7, with D unclear. Sequences were obtained from blood. The chain's CDR3 is CASSLTPGLLYEQYF. In DNA form, the CDR3 reads TGTGCCAGCAGCTTGACGCCGGGTCTTCTTTACGAGCAGTACTTC.